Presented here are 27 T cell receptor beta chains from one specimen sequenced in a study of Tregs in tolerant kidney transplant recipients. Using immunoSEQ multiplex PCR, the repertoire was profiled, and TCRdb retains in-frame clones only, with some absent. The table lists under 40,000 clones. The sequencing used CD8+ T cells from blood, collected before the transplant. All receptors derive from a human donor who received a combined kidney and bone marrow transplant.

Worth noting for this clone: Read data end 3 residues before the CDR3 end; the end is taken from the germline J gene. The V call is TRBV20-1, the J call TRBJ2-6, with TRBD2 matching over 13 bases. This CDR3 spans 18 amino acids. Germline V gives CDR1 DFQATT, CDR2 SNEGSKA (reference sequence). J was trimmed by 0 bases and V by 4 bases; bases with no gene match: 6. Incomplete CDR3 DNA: TGCAGTGCTAAGTCAAGACTAGCGGGAGGCTCTGGGGCCAACGTC. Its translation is CSAKSRLAGGSGANV. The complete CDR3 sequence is CSAKSRLAGGSGANVLTF.

CDR3 region: CASSLVTGLARTDTQYF. The part of the CDR3 DNA that was read is TGCGCCAGCAGCTTGGTGACAGGTTTAGCTCGCACAGATACG. The rearrangement joins TRBV5-1 to TRBJ2-3, with TRBD1 as a possible D gene (6 bases). The DNA ends 3 residues before the CDR3 does, and the rest of the CDR3 is filled in from the germline J gene. This CDR3 contains 17 residues. Germline assignment: CDR1 SGHRS and CDR2 YFSETQ. With 0 bases removed from V and 1 base from J, the gap between germline ends came to 15 bases. The variable domain in full, with the rest retrieved from reference TRBV5-1 and TRBJ2-3, is KAGVTQTPRYLIKTRGQQVTLSCSPISGHRSVSWYQQTPGQGLQFLFEYFSETQRNKGNFPGRFSGRQFSNSRSEMNVSTLELGDSALYLCASSLVTGLARTDTQYFGPGTRLTVL.

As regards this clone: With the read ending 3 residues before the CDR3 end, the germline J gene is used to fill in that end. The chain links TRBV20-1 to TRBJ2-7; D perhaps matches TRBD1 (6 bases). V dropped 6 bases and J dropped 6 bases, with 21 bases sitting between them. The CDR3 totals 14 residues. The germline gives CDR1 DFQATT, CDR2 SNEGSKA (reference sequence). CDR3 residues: CSATGTSDPLEQYF. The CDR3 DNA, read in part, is TGCAGTGCCACCGGGACATCCGACCCGCTCGAG.

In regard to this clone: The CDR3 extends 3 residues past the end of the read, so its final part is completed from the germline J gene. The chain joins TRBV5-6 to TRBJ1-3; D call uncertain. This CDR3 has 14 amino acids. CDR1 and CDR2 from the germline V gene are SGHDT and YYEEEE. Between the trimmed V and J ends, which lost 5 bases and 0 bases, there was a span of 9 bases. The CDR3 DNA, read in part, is TGTGCCAGCAGATGGGCAGGCTCTGGAAACACC. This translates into CASRWAGSGNT. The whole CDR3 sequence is CASRWAGSGNTIYF. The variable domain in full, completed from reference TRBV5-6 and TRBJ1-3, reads DAGVTQSPTHLIKTRGQQVTLRCSPKSGHDTVSWYQQALGQGPQFIFQYYEEEERQRGNFPDRFSGHQFPNYSSELNVNALLLGDSALYLCASRWAGSGNTIYFGEGSWLTVV.

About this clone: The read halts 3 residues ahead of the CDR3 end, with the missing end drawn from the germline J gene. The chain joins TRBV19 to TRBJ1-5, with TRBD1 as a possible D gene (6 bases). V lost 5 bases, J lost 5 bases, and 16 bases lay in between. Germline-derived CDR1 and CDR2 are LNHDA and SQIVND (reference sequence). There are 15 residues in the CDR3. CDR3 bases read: TGTGCCAGTAGTTTACAATACAGGGCTGATCAGCCC. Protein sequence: CASSLQYRADQP. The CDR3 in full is CASSLQYRADQPQHF.

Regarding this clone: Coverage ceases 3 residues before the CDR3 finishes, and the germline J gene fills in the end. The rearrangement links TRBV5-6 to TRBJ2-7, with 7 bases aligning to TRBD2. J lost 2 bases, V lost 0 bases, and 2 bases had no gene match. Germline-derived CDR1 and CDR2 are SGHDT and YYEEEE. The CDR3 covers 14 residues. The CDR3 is CASSLASGPYEQYF. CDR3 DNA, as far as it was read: TGTGCCAGCAGCTTGGCTAGCGGACCCTACGAG.

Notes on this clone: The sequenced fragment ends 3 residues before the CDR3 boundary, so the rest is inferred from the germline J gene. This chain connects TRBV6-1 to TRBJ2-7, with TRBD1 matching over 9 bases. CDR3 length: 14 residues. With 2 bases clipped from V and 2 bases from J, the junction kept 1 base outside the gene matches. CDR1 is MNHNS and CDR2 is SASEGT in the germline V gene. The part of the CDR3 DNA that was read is TGTGCCAGCAGTGAATGGGACAGGGCCTACGAG. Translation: CASSEWDRAYE. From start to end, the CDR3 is CASSEWDRAYEQYF.

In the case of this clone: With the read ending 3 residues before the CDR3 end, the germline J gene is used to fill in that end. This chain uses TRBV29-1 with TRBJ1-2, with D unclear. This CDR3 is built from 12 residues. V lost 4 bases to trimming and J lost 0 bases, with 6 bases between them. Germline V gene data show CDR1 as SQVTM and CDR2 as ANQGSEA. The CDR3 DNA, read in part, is TGCAGCGTTGTCGAGCCTAACTATGGC. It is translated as CSVVEPNYG. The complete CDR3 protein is CSVVEPNYGYTF.

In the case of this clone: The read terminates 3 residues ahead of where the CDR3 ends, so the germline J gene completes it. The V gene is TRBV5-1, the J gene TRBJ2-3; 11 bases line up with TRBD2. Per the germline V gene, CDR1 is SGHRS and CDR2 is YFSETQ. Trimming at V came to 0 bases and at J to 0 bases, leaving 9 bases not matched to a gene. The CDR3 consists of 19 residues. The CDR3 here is CASSLGRTSGPKSTDTQYF. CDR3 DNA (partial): TGCGCCAGCAGCTTGGGGCGGACTAGCGGGCCCAAAAGCACAGATACG.

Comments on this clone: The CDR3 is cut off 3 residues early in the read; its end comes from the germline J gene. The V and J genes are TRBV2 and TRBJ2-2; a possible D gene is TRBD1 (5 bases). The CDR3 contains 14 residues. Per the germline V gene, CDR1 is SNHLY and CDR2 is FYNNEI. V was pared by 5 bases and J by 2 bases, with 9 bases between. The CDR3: CASSMTENTGELFF. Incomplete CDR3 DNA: TGTGCCAGCAGTATGACAGAAAACACCGGGGAG. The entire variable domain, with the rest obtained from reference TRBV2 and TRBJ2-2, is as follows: EPEVTQTPSHQVTQMGQEVILRCVPISNHLYFYWYRQILGQKVEFLVSFYNNEISEKSEIFDDQFSVERPDGSNFTLKIRSTKLEDSAMYFCASSMTENTGELFFGEGSRLTVL.

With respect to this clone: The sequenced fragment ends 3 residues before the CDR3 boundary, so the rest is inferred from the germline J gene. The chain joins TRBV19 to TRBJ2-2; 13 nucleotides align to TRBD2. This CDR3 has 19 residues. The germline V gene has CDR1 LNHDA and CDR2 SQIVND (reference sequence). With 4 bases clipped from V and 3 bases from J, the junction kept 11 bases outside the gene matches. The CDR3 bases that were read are TGTGCCAGTAGTACCCTGGGACTAGCGGGAAAGGTATACACCGGGGAG. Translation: CASSTLGLAGKVYTGE. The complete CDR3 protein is CASSTLGLAGKVYTGELFF.

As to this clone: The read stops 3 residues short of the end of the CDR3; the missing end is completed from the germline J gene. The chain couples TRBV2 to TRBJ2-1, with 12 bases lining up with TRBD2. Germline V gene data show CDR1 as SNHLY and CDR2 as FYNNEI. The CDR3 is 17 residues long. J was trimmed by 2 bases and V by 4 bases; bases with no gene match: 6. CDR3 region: CASSGSSGRAPYNEQFF. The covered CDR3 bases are TGTGCCAGCAGTGGGTCTAGCGGGAGGGCCCCCTACAATGAG.

CDR3 DNA, as far as it was read: TGCAGCGTAAAGACAGGGGGGGAAAAA. Amino acids: CSVKTGGEK. The full CDR3 reads CSVKTGGEKLFF. This chain uses TRBV29-1 with TRBJ1-4, with 9 nucleotides matching TRBD1. The read ends 3 residues early relative to the CDR3; the germline J gene fills the gap. The CDR3 sequence is 12 residues long. Per germline, CDR1 SQVTM and CDR2 ANQGSEA. With V trimmed by 6 bases and J by 8 bases, 4 bases remained unmatched.

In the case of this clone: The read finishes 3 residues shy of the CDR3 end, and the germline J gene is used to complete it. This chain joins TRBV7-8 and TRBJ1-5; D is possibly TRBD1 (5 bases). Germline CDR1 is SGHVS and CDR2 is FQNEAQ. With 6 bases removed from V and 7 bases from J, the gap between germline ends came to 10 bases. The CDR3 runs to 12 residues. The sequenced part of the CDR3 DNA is TGTGCCAGCAGACGCGACAGCCAGCCC. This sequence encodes CASRRDSQP. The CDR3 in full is CASRRDSQPQHF.

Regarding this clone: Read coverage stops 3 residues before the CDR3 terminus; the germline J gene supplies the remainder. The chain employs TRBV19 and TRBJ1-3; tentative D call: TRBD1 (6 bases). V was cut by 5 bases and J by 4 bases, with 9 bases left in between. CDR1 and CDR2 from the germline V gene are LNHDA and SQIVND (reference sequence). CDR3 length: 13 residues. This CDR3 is CASSVGQGNTIYF. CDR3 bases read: TGTGCCAGTAGTGTCGGACAGGGAAACACC.

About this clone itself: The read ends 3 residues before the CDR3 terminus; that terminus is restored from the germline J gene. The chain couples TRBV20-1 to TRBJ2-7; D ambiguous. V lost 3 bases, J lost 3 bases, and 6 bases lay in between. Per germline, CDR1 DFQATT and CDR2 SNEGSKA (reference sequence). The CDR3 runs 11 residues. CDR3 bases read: TGCAGTGCTAGTTCCAGCTACGAG. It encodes CSASSSYE. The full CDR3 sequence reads CSASSSYEQYF.

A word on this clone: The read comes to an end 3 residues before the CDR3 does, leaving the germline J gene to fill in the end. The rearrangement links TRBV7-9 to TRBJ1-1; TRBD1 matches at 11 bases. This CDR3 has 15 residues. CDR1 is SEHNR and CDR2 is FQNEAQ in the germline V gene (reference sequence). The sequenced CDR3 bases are TGTGCCAGCAGCTTAACGGGGACAGGGGGAGAGGAA. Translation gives CASSLTGTGGEE. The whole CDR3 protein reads CASSLTGTGGEEAFF.

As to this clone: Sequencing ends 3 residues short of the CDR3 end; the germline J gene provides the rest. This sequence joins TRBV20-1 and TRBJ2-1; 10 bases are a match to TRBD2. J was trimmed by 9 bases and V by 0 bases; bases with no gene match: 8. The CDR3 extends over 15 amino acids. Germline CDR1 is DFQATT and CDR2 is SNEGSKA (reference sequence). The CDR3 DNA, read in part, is TGCAGTGCTAGAGATTTACTAGCGGGGCTTGGTGAG. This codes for CSARDLLAGLGE. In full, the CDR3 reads CSARDLLAGLGEQFF.

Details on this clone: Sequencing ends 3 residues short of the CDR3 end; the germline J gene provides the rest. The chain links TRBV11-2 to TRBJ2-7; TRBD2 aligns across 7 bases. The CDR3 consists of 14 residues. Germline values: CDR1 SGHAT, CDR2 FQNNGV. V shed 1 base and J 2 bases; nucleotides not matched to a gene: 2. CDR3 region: CASSLAGGTYEQYF. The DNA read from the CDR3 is TGTGCCAGCAGCTTAGCGGGGGGAACCTACGAG.

CDR3 loop: CASSVGLADSTDTQYF. CDR3 DNA (partial): TGTGCCAGCAGCGTAGGGCTAGCGGATAGCACAGATACG. This rearrangement joins TRBV9 to TRBJ2-3, with 7 nucleotides matching TRBD2. The read halts 3 residues ahead of the CDR3 end, with the missing end drawn from the germline J gene. Germline CDR1 and CDR2: SGDLS and YYNGEE. The CDR3 has 16 residues. With 0 bases clipped from V and 0 bases from J, the junction kept 4 bases outside the gene matches.

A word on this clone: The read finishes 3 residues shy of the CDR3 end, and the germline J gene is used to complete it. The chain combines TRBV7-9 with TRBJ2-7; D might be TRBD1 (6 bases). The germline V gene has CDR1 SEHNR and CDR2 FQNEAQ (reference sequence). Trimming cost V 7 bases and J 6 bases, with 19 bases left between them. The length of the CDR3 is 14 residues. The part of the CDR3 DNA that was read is TGTGCCAGCACCCCCCGCGAGGACAGTGGCGAG. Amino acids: CASTPREDSGE. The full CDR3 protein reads CASTPREDSGEQYF.

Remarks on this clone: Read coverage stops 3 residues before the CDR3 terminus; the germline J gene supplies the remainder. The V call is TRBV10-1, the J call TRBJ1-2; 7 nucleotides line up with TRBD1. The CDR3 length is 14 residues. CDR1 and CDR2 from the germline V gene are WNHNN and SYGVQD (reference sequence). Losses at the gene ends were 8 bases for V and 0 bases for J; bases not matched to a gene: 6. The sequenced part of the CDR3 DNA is TGCGCCAGCTACAAGACAGGGACTAACTATGGC. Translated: CASYKTGTNYG. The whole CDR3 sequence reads CASYKTGTNYGYTF.

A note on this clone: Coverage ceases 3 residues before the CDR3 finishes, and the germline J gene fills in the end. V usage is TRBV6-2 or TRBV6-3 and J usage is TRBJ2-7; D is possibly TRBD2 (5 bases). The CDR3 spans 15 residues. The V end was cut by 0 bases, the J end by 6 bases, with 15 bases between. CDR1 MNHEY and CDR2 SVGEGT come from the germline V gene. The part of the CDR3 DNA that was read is TGTGCCAGCAGTTACTCCCCGGAACTGGCGGGCGAG. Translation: CASSYSPELAGE. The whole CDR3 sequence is CASSYSPELAGEQYF.

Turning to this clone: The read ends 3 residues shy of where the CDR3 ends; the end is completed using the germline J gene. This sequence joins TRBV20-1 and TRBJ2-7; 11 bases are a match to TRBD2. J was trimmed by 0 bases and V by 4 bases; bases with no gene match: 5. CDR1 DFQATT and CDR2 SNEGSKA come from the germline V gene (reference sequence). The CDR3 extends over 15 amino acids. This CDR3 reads CSATQTSGSSYEQYF. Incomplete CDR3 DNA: TGCAGTGCTACCCAAACTAGCGGGAGCTCCTACGAG.

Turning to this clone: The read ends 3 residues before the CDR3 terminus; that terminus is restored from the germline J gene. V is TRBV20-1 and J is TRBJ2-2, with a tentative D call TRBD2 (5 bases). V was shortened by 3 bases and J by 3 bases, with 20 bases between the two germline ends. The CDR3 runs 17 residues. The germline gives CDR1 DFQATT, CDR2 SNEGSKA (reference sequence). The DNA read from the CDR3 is TGCAGTGCTAGGCCTGGCGGGCGAAGTCATTACACCGGGGAG. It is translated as CSARPGGRSHYTGE. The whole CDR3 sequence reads CSARPGGRSHYTGELFF.

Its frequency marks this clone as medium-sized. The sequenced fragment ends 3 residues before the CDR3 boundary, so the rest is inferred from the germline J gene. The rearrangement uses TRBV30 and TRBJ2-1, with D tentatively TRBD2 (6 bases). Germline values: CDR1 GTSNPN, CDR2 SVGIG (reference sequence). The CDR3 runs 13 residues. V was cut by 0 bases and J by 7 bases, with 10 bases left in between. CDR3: CAWSVLGGNEQFF. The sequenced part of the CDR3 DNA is TGTGCCTGGAGTGTACTCGGGGGAAATGAG.

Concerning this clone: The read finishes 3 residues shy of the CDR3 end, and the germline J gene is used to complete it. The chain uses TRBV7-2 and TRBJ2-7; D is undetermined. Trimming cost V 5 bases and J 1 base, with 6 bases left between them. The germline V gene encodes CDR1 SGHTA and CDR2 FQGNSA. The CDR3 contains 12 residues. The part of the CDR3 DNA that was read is TGTGCCAGCAGCAAGACTTCCTACGAG. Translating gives CASSKTSYE. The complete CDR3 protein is CASSKTSYEQYF.